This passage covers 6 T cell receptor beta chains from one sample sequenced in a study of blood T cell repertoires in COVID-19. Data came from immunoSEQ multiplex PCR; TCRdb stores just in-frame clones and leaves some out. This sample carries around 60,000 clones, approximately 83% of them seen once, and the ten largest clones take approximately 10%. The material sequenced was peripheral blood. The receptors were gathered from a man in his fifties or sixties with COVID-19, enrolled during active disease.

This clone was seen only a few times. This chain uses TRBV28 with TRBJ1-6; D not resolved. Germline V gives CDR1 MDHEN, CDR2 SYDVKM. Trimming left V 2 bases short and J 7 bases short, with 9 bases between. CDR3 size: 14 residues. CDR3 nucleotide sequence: TGTGCCAGCAGTTTAATACTAGAGAATTCACCCCTCCACTTT. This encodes CASSLILENSPLHF.

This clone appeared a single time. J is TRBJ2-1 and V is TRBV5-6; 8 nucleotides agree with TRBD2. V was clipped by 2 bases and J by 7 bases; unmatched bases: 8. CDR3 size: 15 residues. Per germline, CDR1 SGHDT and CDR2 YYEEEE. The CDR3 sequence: CASSFRTSTGNEQFF. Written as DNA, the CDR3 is TGTGCCAGCAGCTTTAGGACTAGCACTGGAAATGAGCAGTTCTTC.

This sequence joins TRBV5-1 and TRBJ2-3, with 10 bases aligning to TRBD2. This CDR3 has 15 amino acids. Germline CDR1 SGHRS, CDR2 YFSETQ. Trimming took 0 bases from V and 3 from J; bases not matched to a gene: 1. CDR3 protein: CASSLGTSGTDTQYF. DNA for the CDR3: TGCGCCAGCAGCTTGGGGACTAGCGGAACAGATACGCAGTATTTT.

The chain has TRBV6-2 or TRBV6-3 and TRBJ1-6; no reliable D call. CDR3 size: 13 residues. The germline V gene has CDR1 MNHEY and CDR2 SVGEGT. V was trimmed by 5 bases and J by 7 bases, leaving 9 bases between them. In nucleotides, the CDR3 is TGTGCCAGCAGTAAGGAGCAAAATTCACCCCTCCACTTT. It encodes CASSKEQNSPLHF.

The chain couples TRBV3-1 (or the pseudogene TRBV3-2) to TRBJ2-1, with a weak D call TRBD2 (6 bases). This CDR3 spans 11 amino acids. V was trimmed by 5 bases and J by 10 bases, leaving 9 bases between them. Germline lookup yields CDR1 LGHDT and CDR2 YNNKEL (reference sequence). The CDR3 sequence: CASSEGGEQFF. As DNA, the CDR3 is TGTGCCAGCAGCGAGGGAGGAGAGCAGTTCTTC.

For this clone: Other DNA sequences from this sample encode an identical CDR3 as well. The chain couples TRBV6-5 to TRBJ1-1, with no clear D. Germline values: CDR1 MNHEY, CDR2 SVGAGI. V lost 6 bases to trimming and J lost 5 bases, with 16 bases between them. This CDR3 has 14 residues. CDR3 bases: TGTGCCAGCAGGCCCGTGACGGGGTATACTGAAGCTTTCTTT. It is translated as CASRPVTGYTEAFF.